A single sample is the source of the 9 T cell receptor beta chains below, sequenced in a study of blood T cell repertoires in COVID-19 (dated by TCRdb to the early 2020s). The library was generated by the immunoSEQ multiplex PCR assay. In its TCRdb copy, this immuneACCESS table keeps in-frame sequences only and misses some clones. Where compared with another copy, unresolved V genes explain less than half of these, and the others have no known cause. This sample has approximately 330,000 clones in its table, and about 86% of those were observed once. In total, the top ten clones hold around 4.5% of the sample. The sequencing input was PBMCs or T cells enriched from blood (not recorded which). These receptors came from a woman in her thirties or forties with acute COVID-19.

This chain connects TRBV3-1 (or the pseudogene TRBV3-2) to TRBJ1-2; D remains unclear. Germline CDR1 is LGHDT and CDR2 is YNNKEL (reference sequence). The CDR3 length is 12 residues. V lost 1 base, J lost 8 bases, and 8 bases lay in between. The CDR3 nucleotides read TGTGCCAGCAGCCAAGCTACGCTCGGCTACACCTTC. It specifies CASSQATLGYTF.

The CDR3 coding sequence is TGCGCCAGCAGCCAAGAAAGGACTAGAGCAACTAATGAAAAACTGTTTTTT. It encodes CASSQERTRATNEKLFF. The chain uses TRBV4-3 and TRBJ1-4; D remains unclear. This CDR3 has 17 amino acids. Trimming took off 0 bases at V and 0 bases at J, with 11 bases between the two ends. The V gene's germline CDR1 is LGHNA and CDR2 YSLEER.

The chain joins TRBV4-1 to TRBJ2-1, with 14 bases fitting TRBD2. The germline V gene encodes CDR1 MGHRA and CDR2 YSYEKL. J lost 8 bases, V lost 4 bases, and 7 bases had no gene match. The CDR3 totals 16 residues. CDR3 DNA sequence: TGCGCCAGCAGCCCGACTAGCGGGAGGGCCTTCGATGAGCAGTTCTTC. It encodes CASSPTSGRAFDEQFF.

This chain joins TRBV4-3 and TRBJ2-7; TRBD2 matches 12 bases. Germline V gene sequence: CDR1 LGHNA, CDR2 YSLEER. Trimming at V came to 2 bases and at J to 2 bases, leaving 10 bases not matched to a gene. The length of the CDR3 is 18 residues. The CDR3 DNA reads as TGCGCCAGCAGCCAATCGGCGACTAGCGGGAGTCCACCCTACGAGCAGTACTTC. It encodes CASSQSATSGSPPYEQYF.

V and J are TRBV7-6 and TRBJ2-7; 8 bases match TRBD1. Germline CDR1 SGHVS, CDR2 FNYEAQ. Trimming removed 4 bases from V and 1 base from J; junction bases left unmatched: 3. The CDR3 is 14 amino acids. In DNA, the CDR3 is TGTGCCAGCAGCTCCGGACAGGGTTCCTACGAGCAGTACTTC. This sequence encodes CASSSGQGSYEQYF.

A single count supports this clone. The chain has TRBV6-6 and TRBJ1-2, with D hard to call. There are 11 residues in the CDR3. In germline, CDR1 is MNHNY, CDR2 SVGAGI (reference sequence). V lost 4 bases and J 4 bases, leaving 4 bases between the germline ends. The CDR3 coding sequence is TGTGCCAGCAGTTCGGGCTATGGCTACACCTTC. It encodes CASSSGYGYTF.

The V call is TRBV5-8, the J call TRBJ2-7; D is perhaps TRBD1 (6 bases). The CDR3 loop spans 12 amino acids. Trimming shortened V by 4 bases and J by 4 bases, and 9 bases separated the two germline ends. Per the germline V gene, CDR1 is SGHTS and CDR2 is YDEGEE. The CDR3 nucleotides are TGTGCCAGCAGCCACAGGGCGTACGAGCAGTACTTC. It translates to CASSHRAYEQYF.

This clone was seen just once. The genes are TRBV4-2 and TRBJ1-2; D is undetermined. Germline loops: CDR1 LGHNA, CDR2 YNFKEQ. This CDR3 has 14 residues. Trimming shortened V by 0 bases and J by 8 bases, and 13 bases separated the two germline ends. CDR3 residues: CASSQDQRAPGYTF. The CDR3 region has the DNA TGTGCCAGCAGCCAAGATCAGAGGGCGCCCGGCTACACCTTC.

The genes are TRBV20-1 and TRBJ2-3; 14 bases map to TRBD2. The CDR3 length is 16 residues. The V segment lost 3 bases and the J segment 2 bases; nucleotides outside the gene matches: 4. Germline lookup yields CDR1 DFQATT and CDR2 SNEGSKA (reference sequence). The CDR3 DNA follows: TGCAGTGCTAGTGGACTAGCGGGGGGTTCCACAGATACGCAGTATTTT. It is translated as CSASGLAGGSTDTQYF.